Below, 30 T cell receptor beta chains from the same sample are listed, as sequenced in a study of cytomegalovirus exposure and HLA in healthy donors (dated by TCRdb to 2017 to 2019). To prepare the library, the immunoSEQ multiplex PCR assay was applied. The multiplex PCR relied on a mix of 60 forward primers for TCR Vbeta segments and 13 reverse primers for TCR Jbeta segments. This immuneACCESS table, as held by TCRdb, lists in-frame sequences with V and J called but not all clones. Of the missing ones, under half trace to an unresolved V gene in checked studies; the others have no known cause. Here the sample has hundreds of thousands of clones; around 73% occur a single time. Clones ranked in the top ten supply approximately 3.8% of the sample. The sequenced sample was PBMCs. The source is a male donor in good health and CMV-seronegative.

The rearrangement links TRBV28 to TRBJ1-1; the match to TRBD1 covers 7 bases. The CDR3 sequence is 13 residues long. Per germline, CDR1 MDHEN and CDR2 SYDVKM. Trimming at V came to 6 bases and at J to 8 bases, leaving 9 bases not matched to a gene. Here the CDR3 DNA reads TGTGCCAGCAGCTCTCTGGGACAGCAGGAAGCTTTCTTT. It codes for CASSSLGQQEAFF.

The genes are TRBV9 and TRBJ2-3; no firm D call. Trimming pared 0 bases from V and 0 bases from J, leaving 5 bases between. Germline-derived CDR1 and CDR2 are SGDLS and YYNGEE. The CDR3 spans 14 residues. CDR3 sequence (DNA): TGTGCCAGCAGCGTAGAATCTAGCACAGATACGCAGTATTTT. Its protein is CASSVESSTDTQYF. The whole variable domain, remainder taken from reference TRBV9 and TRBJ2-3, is DSGVTQTPKHLITATGQRVTLRCSPRSGDLSVYWYQQSLDQGLQFLIQYYNGEERAKGNILERFSAQQFPDLHSELNLSSLELGDSALYFCASSVESSTDTQYFGPGTRLTVL.

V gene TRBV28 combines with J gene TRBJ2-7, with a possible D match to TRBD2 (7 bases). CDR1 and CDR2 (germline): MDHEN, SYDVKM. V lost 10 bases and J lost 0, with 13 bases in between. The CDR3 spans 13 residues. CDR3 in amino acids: CATGGGVSYEQYF. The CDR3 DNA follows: TGTGCCACTGGGGGGGGCGTCTCCTACGAGCAGTACTTC.

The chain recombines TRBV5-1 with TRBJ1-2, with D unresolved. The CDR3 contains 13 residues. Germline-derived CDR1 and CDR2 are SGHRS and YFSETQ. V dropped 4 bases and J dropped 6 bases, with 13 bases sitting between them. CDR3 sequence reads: CASSPPELHGYTF. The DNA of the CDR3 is TGCGCCAGCAGCCCCCCGGAGCTCCATGGCTACACCTTC.

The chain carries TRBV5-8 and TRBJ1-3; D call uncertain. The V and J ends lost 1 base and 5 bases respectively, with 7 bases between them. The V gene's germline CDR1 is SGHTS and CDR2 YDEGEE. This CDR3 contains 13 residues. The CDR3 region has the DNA TGTGCCAGCAGCTTGTACGAGAGAAACACCATATATTTT. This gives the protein CASSLYERNTIYF.

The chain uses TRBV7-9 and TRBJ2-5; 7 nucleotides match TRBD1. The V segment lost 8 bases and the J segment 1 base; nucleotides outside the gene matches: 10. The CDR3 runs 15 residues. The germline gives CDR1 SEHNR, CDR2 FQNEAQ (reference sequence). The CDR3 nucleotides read TGTGCCAGCGGAGAGGGACAGCTCGTCCAAGAGACCCAGTACTTC. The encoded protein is CASGEGQLVQETQYF.

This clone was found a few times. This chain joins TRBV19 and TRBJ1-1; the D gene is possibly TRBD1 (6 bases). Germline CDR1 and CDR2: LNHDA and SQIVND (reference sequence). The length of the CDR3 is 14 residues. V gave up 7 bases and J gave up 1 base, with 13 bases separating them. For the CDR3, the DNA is TGTGCCAGTAAGGTCGGGACAAAGAACACTGAAGCTTTCTTT. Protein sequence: CASKVGTKNTEAFF.

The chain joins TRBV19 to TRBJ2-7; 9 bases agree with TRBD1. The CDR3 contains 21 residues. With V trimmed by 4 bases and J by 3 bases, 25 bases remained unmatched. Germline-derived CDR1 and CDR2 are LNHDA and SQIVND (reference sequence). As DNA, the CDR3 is TGTGCCAGTAGTACCGGGATTCAGCGGGACAGGGTAATTGGGAGCAACTACGAGCAGTACTTC. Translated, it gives CASSTGIQRDRVIGSNYEQYF.

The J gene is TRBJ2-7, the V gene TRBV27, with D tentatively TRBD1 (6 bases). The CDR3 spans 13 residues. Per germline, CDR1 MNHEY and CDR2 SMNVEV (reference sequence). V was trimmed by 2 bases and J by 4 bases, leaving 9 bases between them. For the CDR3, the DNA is TGTGCCAGCAGTTTAATACAGGGTTACGAGCAGTACTTC. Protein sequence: CASSLIQGYEQYF.

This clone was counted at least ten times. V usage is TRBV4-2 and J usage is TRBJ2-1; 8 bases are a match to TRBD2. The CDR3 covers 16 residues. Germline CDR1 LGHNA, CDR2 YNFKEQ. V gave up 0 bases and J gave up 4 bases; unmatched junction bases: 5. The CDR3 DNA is TGTGCCAGCAGCCAAGATAACAGCGGGGGTTACAATGAGCAGTTCTTC. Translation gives CASSQDNSGGYNEQFF.

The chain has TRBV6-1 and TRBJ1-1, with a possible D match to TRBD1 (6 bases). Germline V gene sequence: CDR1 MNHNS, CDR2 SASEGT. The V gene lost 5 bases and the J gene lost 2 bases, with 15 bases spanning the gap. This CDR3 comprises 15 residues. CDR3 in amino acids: CASSPQTGSNTEAFF. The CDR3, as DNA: TGTGCCAGCAGTCCCCAGACAGGATCCAACACTGAAGCTTTCTTT.

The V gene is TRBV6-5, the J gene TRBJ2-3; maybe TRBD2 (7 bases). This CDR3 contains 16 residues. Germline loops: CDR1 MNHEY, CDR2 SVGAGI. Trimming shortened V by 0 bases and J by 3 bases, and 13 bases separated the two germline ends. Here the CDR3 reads CASSYSGGLRTDTQYF. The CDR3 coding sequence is TGTGCCAGCAGTTACTCAGGGGGACTAAGGACAGATACGCAGTATTTT.

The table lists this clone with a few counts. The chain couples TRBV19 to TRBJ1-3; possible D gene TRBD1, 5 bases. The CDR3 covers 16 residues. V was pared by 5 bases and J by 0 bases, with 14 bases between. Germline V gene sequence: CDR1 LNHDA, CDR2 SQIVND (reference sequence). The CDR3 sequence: CASSYGAILSGNTIYF. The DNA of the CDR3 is TGTGCCAGTAGTTATGGGGCCATCCTCTCTGGAAACACCATATATTTT.

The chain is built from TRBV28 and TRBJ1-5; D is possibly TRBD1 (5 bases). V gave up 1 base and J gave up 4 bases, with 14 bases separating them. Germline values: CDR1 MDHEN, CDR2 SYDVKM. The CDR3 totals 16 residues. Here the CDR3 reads CASSLSGPEGNQPQHF. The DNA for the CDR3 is TGTGCCAGCAGTTTATCTGGGCCGGAGGGGAATCAGCCCCAGCATTTT.

The CDR3, as DNA: TGCAGCGTAGGAGGGGGGGCAGGCAATCAGCCCCAGCATTTT. It yields the protein CSVGGGAGNQPQHF. The chain links TRBV29-1 to TRBJ1-5; D may be TRBD1 (6 bases). CDR1 and CDR2 (germline): SQVTM, ANQGSEA. The CDR3 spans 14 residues. V shed 6 bases and J shed 2 bases, with 14 bases lying between them. Drawing the rest from reference TRBV29-1 and TRBJ1-5, the complete variable domain is SAVISQKPSRDICQRGTSLTIQCQVDSQVTMMFWYRQQPGQSLTLIATANQGSEATYESGFVIDKFPISRPNLTFSTLTVSNMSPEDSSIYLCSVGGGAGNQPQHFGDGTRLSIL.

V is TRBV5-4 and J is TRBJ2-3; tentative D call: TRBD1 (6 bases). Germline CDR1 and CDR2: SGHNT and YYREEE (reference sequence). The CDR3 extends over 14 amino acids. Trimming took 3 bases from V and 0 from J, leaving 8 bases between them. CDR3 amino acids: CASSSTGSTDTQYF. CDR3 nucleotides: TGTGCCAGCAGCTCGACAGGAAGCACAGATACGCAGTATTTT.

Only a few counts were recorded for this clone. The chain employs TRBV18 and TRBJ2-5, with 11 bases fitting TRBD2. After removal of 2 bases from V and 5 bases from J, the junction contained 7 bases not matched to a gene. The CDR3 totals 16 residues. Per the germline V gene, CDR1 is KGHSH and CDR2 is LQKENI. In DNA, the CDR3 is TGTGCCAGCTCACCAACCCTAGCGGGAGGAGGGGAGACCCAGTACTTC. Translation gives CASSPTLAGGGETQYF.

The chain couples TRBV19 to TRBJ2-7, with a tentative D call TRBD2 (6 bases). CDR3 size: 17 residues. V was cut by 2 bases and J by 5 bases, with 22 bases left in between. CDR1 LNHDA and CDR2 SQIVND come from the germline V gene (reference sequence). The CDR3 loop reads CASSIRSSGLASHEQYF. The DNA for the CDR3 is TGTGCCAGTAGTATAAGGTCCTCGGGACTCGCGTCGCACGAGCAGTACTTC.

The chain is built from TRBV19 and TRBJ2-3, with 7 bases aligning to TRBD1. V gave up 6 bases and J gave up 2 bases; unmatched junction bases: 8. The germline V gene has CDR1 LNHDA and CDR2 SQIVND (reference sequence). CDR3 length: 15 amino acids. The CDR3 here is CASSEETGFTDTQYF. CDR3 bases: TGTGCCAGTAGCGAGGAGACAGGGTTCACAGATACGCAGTATTTT.

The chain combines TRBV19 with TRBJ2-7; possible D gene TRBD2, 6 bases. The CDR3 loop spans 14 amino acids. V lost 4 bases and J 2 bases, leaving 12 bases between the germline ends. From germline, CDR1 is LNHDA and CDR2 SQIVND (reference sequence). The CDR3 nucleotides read TGTGCCAGTAGTAATCGGCGGGGCGCCTACGAGCAGTACTTC. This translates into CASSNRRGAYEQYF. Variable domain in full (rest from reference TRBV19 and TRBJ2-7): DGGITQSPKYLFRKEGQNVTLSCEQNLNHDAMYWYRQDPGQGLRLIYYSQIVNDFQKGDIAEGYSVSREKKESFPLTVTSAQKNPTAFYLCASSNRRGAYEQYFGPGTRLTVT.

The CDR3 is CASSLAGVGYEQYF. CDR3 nucleotides: TGTGCCAGCAGTTTAGCGGGAGTAGGCTACGAGCAGTACTTC. The chain employs TRBV27 and TRBJ2-7, with 7 bases that match TRBD2. Losses at the gene ends were 2 bases for V and 3 bases for J; bases not matched to a gene: 4. This CDR3 is 14 amino acids long. CDR1 and CDR2 from the germline V gene are MNHEY and SMNVEV (reference sequence).

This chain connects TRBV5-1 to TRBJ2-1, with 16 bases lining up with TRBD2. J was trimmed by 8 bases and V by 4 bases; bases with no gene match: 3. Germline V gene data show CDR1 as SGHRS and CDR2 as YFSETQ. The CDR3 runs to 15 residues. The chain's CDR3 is CASSPGLAGGDEQFF. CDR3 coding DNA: TGCGCCAGCAGCCCGGGACTAGCGGGAGGGGATGAGCAGTTCTTC.

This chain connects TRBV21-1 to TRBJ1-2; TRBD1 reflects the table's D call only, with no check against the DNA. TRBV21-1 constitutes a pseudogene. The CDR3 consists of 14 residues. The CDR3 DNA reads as TGTGCCAGACCTCCGGGACAGGGGGTGTATGGCTACACCTTC. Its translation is CARPPGQGVYGYTF.

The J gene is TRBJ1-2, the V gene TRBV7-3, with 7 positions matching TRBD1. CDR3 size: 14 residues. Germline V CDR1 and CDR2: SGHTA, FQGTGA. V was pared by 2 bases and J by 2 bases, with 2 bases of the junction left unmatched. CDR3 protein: CASSLQGGNYGYTF. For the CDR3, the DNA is TGTGCCAGCAGCTTACAGGGGGGAAACTATGGCTACACCTTC.

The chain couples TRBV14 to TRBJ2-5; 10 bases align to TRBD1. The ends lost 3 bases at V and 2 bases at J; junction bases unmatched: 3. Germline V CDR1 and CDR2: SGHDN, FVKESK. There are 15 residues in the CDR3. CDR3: CASSHTGQGQETQYF. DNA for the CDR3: TGTGCCAGCAGCCACACGGGACAGGGGCAAGAGACCCAGTACTTC.

CDR3 loop: CASSLGGTSGLAYEQYF. DNA for the CDR3: TGTGCCAGCAGCTTAGGAGGGACTAGCGGGCTGGCCTACGAGCAGTACTTC. The chain carries TRBV11-1 and TRBJ2-7; 12 bases map to TRBD2. The CDR3 is 17 amino acids. Per the germline V gene, CDR1 is SGHAT and CDR2 is FQDESV (reference sequence). After removal of 1 base from V and 2 bases from J, the junction contained 6 bases not matched to a gene.

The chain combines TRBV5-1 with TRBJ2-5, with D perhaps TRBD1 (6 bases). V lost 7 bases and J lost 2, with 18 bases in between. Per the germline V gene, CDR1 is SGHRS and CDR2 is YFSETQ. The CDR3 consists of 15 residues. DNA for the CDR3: TGCGCCAGCGGGCAACAGGGAGTTAGACAAGAGACCCAGTACTTC. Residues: CASGQQGVRQETQYF.

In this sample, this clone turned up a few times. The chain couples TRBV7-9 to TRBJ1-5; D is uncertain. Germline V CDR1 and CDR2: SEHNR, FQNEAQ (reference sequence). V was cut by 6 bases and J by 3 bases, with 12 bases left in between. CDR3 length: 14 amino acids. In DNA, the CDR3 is TGTGCCAGCAGTACGTTGGGCCCCAATCAGCCCCAGCATTTT. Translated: CASSTLGPNQPQHF.

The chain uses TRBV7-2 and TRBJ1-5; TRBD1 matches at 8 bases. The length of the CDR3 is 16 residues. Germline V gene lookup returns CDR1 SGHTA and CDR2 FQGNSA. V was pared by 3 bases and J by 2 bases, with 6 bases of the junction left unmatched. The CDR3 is CASSFSSGGGNQPQHF. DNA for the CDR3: TGTGCCAGCAGCTTTTCGTCAGGGGGCGGCAATCAGCCCCAGCATTTT. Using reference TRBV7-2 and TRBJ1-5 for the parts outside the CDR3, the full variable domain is GAGVSQSPSNKVTEKGKDVELRCDPISGHTALYWYRQSLGQGLEFLIYFQGNSAPDKSGLPSDRFSAERTGGSVSTLTIQRTQQEDSAVYLCASSFSSGGGNQPQHFGDGTRLSIL.

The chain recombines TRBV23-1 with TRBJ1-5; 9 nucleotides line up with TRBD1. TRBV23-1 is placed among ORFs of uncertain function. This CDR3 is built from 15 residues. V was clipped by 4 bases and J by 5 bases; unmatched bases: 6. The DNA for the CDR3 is TGCGCCAGCAGTCCATACAGGGGGCCTCATCAGCCCCAGCATTTT. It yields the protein CASSPYRGPHQPQHF.